This T cell receptor (beta chain) was found in a study of cytomegalovirus exposure and HLA in healthy donors. PCR amplification relied on 60 Vbeta primers (plus 13 Jbeta primers). Here immunoSEQ multiplex PCR was the method, and the copy in TCRdb shows in-frame clones only, minus some. The sample includes more than 75,000 clones, around 76% seen only once; the top ten take around 6.5%. Points from the study as a whole: The availability of immune exposure information extended only to CMV serostatus. TCR beta V- and J-gene trimming was later associated with a missense DCLRE1C variant. Within an earlier analysis, most TCR beta V segments proved productive either about 87% or about 30% of the time.

With respect to this clone: The antigen is undetermined.

Trimming removed 2 bases from V and 6 bases from J, with 16 bases in between. From germline, CDR1 is MNHEY and CDR2 SVGAGI. This CDR3 comprises 15 residues. The chain recombines TRBV6-5 with TRBJ1-2, with D tentatively TRBD1 (6 bases). Input material: PBMCs. This TCR was sampled from a woman between 50 and 59 years old in good health and CMV-seropositive. The CDR3 nucleotides are TGTGCCAGCAGTTACGGAGCGGGGGCGAGTAATGGCTACACCTTC. Encoded protein: CASSYGAGASNGYTF.